The present entry profiles one TCR beta chain with its context. The antigen is unknown. This CDR3 comprises 16 residues. CDR1 and CDR2 from the germline V gene are SGHTA and FQGTGA. Trimming removed 3 bases from V and 3 bases from J; junction bases left unmatched: 6. Each TCR beta library was made by quantitative 5'-RACE that incorporated molecular barcodes. One entry per CDR3 protein results from TCRdb running MiXCR on the 5' RACE reads. The table lists around 770,000 distinct CDR3 sequences, roughly 12% of them singletons, with just over 0.5% in the top ten. This sample was included in a study of CD8 T cells in ankylosing spondylitis. Study-wide results and limits: It appeared that ankylosing spondylitis blood was characterized by a TCR beta motif of several highly homologous variants. Several of the motif variants were reported before in synovial fluid and blood from reactive arthritis. The authors reported significant enrichment of disease-linked clones in matched ankylosing spondylitis synovial fluid.

This sequence joins TRBV7-3 and TRBJ2-3, with 10 positions matching TRBD2. The TCR was taken from a male donor with ankylosing spondylitis. The sample comprised blood, either unsorted or a sorted T cell fraction (not recorded which). The chain's CDR3 is CASSFSSGGGTDTQYF. The CDR3 nucleotides are TGTGCCAGCAGCTTCTCTAGCGGGGGTGGGACAGATACGCAGTATTTT.